This TCR beta chain appears in the sequencing data of a study of blood T cell repertoires in COVID-19. Across the study: Donors in the United States, Italy and Spain gave samples during acute or convalescent COVID-19.

This table comes from immunoSEQ multiplex PCR, and its TCRdb copy is limited to in-frame clones, with some not included. Counted here are about 200,000 clones, 88% occurring once; the ten biggest clones make up 1.6%. This CDR3 is built from 15 residues. Germline V lookup: CDR1 SGDLS, CDR2 YYNGEE. V lost 4 bases to trimming and J lost 5 bases, with 15 bases between them. Sample: peripheral blood. The sequence derives from a man aged 18 to 29 with active or convalescent COVID-19. The genes are TRBV9 and TRBJ1-4, with D perhaps TRBD1 (5 bases). Written as DNA, the CDR3 is TGTGCCAGCAGCCCCGGGGGAGCGGAGAATGAAAAACTGTTTTTT. Translating gives CASSPGGAENEKLFF.